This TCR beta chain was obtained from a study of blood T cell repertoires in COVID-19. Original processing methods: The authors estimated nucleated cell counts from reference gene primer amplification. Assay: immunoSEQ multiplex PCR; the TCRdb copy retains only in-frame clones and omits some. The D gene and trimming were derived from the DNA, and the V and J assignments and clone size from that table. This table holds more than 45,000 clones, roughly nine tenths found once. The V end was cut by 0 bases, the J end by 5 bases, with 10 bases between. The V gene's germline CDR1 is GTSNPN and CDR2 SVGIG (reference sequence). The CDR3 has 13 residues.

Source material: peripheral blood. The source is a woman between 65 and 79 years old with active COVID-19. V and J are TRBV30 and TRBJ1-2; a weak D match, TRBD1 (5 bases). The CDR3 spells CAWSVGAGYGYTF. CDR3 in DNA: TGTGCCTGGAGTGTAGGGGCAGGGTATGGCTACACCTTC. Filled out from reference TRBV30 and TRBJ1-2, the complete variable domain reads SQTIHQWPATLVQPVGSPLSLECTVEGTSNPNLYWYRQAAGRGLQLLFYSVGIGQISSEVPQNLSASRPQDRQFILSSKKLLLSDSGFYLCAWSVGAGYGYTFGSGTRLTVV.